This is a list of T cell receptor beta chains from one sample in a study of T cell responses to AZD1222 COVID-19 vaccine. TCRdb's copy holds only in-frame clones and misses some; the assay was immunoSEQ multiplex PCR. The top ten hold under 10% of the sample, which has more than 85,000 clones, roughly 92% seen once. The input for sequencing was peripheral blood, taken on day 0 of AZD1222 vaccination. The origin of the receptors is an adult in good health. CDR3s include the opening cysteine and the closing phenylalanine or tryptophan. Each record gives: D gene, clone size, V gene, J gene, CDR3 DNA, CDR3 protein. D genes are given only for firm matches. Not all rows give a size; the values are once, few, many and, for expanded clones, a class.

d_gene: TRBD2
abundance: .
v_gene: TRBV5-4
j_gene: TRBJ2-3
CDR3nt: TGTGCCAGCAGGCTGACTAGCGGGGGATCAGATACGCAGTATTTT
CDR3aa: CASRLTSGGSDTQYF

d_gene: .
abundance: .
v_gene: TRBV7-6
j_gene: TRBJ2-5
CDR3nt: TGTGCCAGCAGCTTAGCGTTTGCAGTCCAAGAGACCCAGTACTTC
CDR3aa: CASSLAFAVQETQYF

d_gene: .
abundance: .
v_gene: TRBV7-2
j_gene: TRBJ2-4
CDR3nt: TGTGCCAGCAGCTTAGGTCCCTACAAAAACATTCAGTACTTC
CDR3aa: CASSLGPYKNIQYF

d_gene: .
abundance: .
v_gene: TRBV14
j_gene: TRBJ2-2
CDR3nt: TGTGCCAGCAGCCAAGGGGCGCTCGGGGAGCTGTTTTTT
CDR3aa: CASSQGALGELFF

d_gene: .
abundance: .
v_gene: TRBV7-9
j_gene: TRBJ1-2
CDR3nt: TGTGCCAGCAGCCAAAACTATGGCTACACCTTC
CDR3aa: CASSQNYGYTF

d_gene: .
abundance: .
v_gene: TRBV6-5
j_gene: TRBJ1-3
CDR3nt: TGTGCCAGCAGCTTATCAGGGCCCCACGGGAACACCATATATTTT
CDR3aa: CASSLSGPHGNTIYF

d_gene: .
abundance: .
v_gene: TRBV19
j_gene: TRBJ1-2
CDR3nt: TGTGCCAGTAGTATCTTCGTAATGGCACCCCCTAACTATGGCTACACCTTC
CDR3aa: CASSIFVMAPPNYGYTF

d_gene: .
abundance: .
v_gene: TRBV27
j_gene: TRBJ1-6
CDR3nt: TGTGCCAGCAGTTTATCCCCGGAACACACGGGTTCACCCCTCCACTTT
CDR3aa: CASSLSPEHTGSPLHF

d_gene: .
abundance: .
v_gene: TRBV19
j_gene: TRBJ1-5
CDR3nt: TGTGCCAGTAGCCCCGGAGGGGATTACAATCAGCCCCAGCATTTT
CDR3aa: CASSPGGDYNQPQHF

d_gene: TRBD2
abundance: .
v_gene: TRBV7-2
j_gene: TRBJ2-1
CDR3nt: TGTGCCAGCAGCAATAGCGGGGGGGATTATTTCAATGAGCAGTTCTTC
CDR3aa: CASSNSGGDYFNEQFF

d_gene: .
abundance: .
v_gene: TRBV7-2
j_gene: TRBJ2-1
CDR3nt: TGTGCCAGCGGGTCGTACGGCTACAATGAGCAGTTCTTC
CDR3aa: CASGSYGYNEQFF

d_gene: TRBD1
abundance: .
v_gene: TRBV7-7
j_gene: TRBJ2-1
CDR3nt: TGTGCCAGCAGCTTAGGACAGGGGGCGGTCAATGAGCAGTTCTTC
CDR3aa: CASSLGQGAVNEQFF

d_gene: .
abundance: .
v_gene: TRBV30
j_gene: TRBJ1-5
CDR3nt: TGTGCCTGGACTAAGCAGCTTAGCAATCAGCCCCAGCATTTT
CDR3aa: CAWTKQLSNQPQHF

d_gene: .
abundance: .
v_gene: TRBV9
j_gene: TRBJ2-7
CDR3nt: TGTGCCAGCAGCTTTAGAGGAGACTCTCGCTACGAGCAGTACTTC
CDR3aa: CASSFRGDSRYEQYF

d_gene: TRBD1
abundance: .
v_gene: TRBV6-5
j_gene: TRBJ1-1
CDR3nt: TGTGCCAGTCGGGTACAGGGGGACACTGAAGCTTTCTTT
CDR3aa: CASRVQGDTEAFF

d_gene: .
abundance: .
v_gene: TRBV3-1/TRBV3-2
j_gene: TRBJ1-1
CDR3nt: TGTGCCAGCAGACCGATTGGGGGCCCTGAAGCTTTCTTT
CDR3aa: CASRPIGGPEAFF

d_gene: .
abundance: .
v_gene: TRBV5-8
j_gene: TRBJ1-2
CDR3nt: TGTGCCAGCAGCTTTTGGATCAGGGAGGGTGGCTACACCTTC
CDR3aa: CASSFWIREGGYTF

d_gene: .
abundance: .
v_gene: TRBV3-1/TRBV3-2
j_gene: TRBJ1-3
CDR3nt: TGTGCCAGCAGCCGGGGGACGGTCTCTGGAAACACCATATATTTT
CDR3aa: CASSRGTVSGNTIYF

d_gene: TRBD1
abundance: .
v_gene: TRBV5-1
j_gene: TRBJ2-1
CDR3nt: TGCGCCAGCAGCATCCCCTCCGGGACAGGTATCTTTGAGCAGTTCTTC
CDR3aa: CASSIPSGTGIFEQFF

d_gene: TRBD1
abundance: .
v_gene: TRBV5-1
j_gene: TRBJ2-5
CDR3nt: TGCGCCAGCAGCCTGGGACAGGGGGCGGGGTACCAAGAGACCCAGTACTTC
CDR3aa: CASSLGQGAGYQETQYF

d_gene: .
abundance: .
v_gene: TRBV7-9
j_gene: TRBJ1-4
CDR3nt: TGTGCCAGCACCTCGACAGAAAAACTGTTTTTT
CDR3aa: CASTSTEKLFF

d_gene: .
abundance: .
v_gene: TRBV5-6
j_gene: TRBJ2-2
CDR3nt: TGTGCCAGCAGCCAGGGTACGAACACCGGGGAGCTGTTTTTT
CDR3aa: CASSQGTNTGELFF

d_gene: .
abundance: .
v_gene: TRBV3-1/TRBV3-2
j_gene: TRBJ1-6
CDR3nt: TGTGCCAGCAGCCAAGACCGTGGCGATCCCCTCCACTTT
CDR3aa: CASSQDRGDPLHF

d_gene: .
abundance: .
v_gene: TRBV12-3/TRBV12-4
j_gene: TRBJ1-4
CDR3nt: TGTGCCAGCAGTCAGTCACTTAGTGAAAAACTGTTTTTT
CDR3aa: CASSQSLSEKLFF

d_gene: .
abundance: .
v_gene: TRBV7-9
j_gene: TRBJ2-1
CDR3nt: TGTGCCAGCAGCTTTGGGGTTCTTGCAACCTACAATGAGCAGTTCTTC
CDR3aa: CASSFGVLATYNEQFF

d_gene: TRBD1
abundance: .
v_gene: TRBV19
j_gene: TRBJ1-2
CDR3nt: TGTGCCAGTAGTCCTCCCGGACAGGGGAGCCGCAACTATGGCTACACCTTC
CDR3aa: CASSPPGQGSRNYGYTF

d_gene: .
abundance: once
v_gene: TRBV7-8
j_gene: TRBJ1-5
CDR3nt: TGTGCCAGCAGCTTCCATCTCCGGGCGGCTCAGCCCCAGCATTTT
CDR3aa: CASSFHLRAAQPQHF

d_gene: .
abundance: .
v_gene: TRBV7-9
j_gene: TRBJ1-6
CDR3nt: TGTGCCAGCAGCTTAAACAGGGAATCACCCCTCCACTTT
CDR3aa: CASSLNRESPLHF

d_gene: .
abundance: .
v_gene: TRBV6-1
j_gene: TRBJ2-5
CDR3nt: TGTGCCAGCAGTGAAGCGTGGGGCAGGCCTCAAGAGACCCAGTACTTC
CDR3aa: CASSEAWGRPQETQYF